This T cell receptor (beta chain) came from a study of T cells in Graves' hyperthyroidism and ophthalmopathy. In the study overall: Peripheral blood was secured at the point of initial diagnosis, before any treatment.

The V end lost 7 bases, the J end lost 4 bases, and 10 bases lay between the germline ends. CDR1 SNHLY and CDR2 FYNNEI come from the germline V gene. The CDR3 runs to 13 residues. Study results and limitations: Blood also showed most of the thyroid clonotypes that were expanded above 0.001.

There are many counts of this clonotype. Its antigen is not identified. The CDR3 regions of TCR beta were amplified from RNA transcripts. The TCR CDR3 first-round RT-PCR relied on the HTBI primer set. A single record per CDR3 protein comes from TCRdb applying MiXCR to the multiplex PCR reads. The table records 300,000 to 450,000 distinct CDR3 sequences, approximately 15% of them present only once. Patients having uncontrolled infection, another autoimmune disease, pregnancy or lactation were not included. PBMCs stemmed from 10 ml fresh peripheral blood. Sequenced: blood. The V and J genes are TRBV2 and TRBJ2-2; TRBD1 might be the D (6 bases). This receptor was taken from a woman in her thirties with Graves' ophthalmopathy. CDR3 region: CASIQGITGELFF. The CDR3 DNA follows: TGTGCCAGCATACAGGGCATCACCGGGGAGCTGTTTTTT. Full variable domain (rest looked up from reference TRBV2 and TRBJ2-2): EPEVTQTPSHQVTQMGQEVILRCVPISNHLYFYWYRQILGQKVEFLVSFYNNEISEKSEIFDDQFSVERPDGSNFTLKIRSTKLEDSAMYFCASIQGITGELFFGEGSRLTVL.